This entry lists 8 T cell receptor beta chains sequenced from one sample in a study of OX40 agonist ivuxolimab in advanced cancers. The data were produced by immunoSEQ multiplex PCR, yet TCRdb's version contains in-frame clones alone and is incomplete. The sample lists about 45,000 clones, approximately 90% occurring once. The sequenced sample was CD4+ or CD8+ T cells sorted from blood, obtained in a trial of the OX40 agonist ivuxolimab. These receptors all stem from an adult with an advanced solid tumor such as melanoma, head and neck, liver or kidney cancer.

The table lists this clone with a count of one. The J gene is TRBJ2-7, the V gene TRBV7-9; 9 bases fit TRBD2. From germline, CDR1 is SEHNR and CDR2 FQNEAQ (reference sequence). The CDR3 sequence is 14 residues long. J lost 6 bases, V lost 6 bases, and 9 bases had no gene match. CDR3 residues: CASRDGTSLSEQYF. The CDR3 nucleotides are TGTGCCAGCAGGGATGGGACTAGCTTGTCCGAGCAGTACTTC.

The chain carries TRBV2 and TRBJ2-3; the match to TRBD2 covers 13 bases. Per the germline V gene, CDR1 is SNHLY and CDR2 is FYNNEI. J gave up 8 bases and V 6 bases, and 8 bases lay outside the gene matches. The CDR3 loop spans 15 amino acids. CDR3: CASSDGLAGERTQYF. The CDR3 region has the DNA TGTGCCAGCAGCGACGGACTAGCGGGAGAGCGTACGCAGTATTTT.

The chain carries TRBV6-1 and TRBJ2-7, with 7 bases identical to TRBD2. The CDR3 is made up of 14 amino acids. V lost 5 bases and J lost 0; bases outside the gene matches: 4. Germline V gene lookup returns CDR1 MNHNS and CDR2 SASEGT. CDR3 residues: CASSTTSDSYEQYF. The CDR3 coding sequence is TGTGCCAGCAGTACTACTAGCGACTCCTACGAGCAGTACTTC.

V usage is TRBV19 and J usage is TRBJ2-1; 10 positions agree with TRBD2. The CDR3 contains 16 residues. Germline V lookup: CDR1 LNHDA, CDR2 SQIVND (reference sequence). V was pared by 4 bases and J by 0 bases, with 3 bases of the junction left unmatched. Written as DNA, the CDR3 is TGTGCCAGTAGTACGCGACTAGCGGGCTCCTACAATGAGCAGTTCTTC. It encodes CASSTRLAGSYNEQFF.

The genes are TRBV5-1 and TRBJ2-1; TRBD1 agrees at 11 bases. The CDR3 loop spans 16 amino acids. Germline V gene data show CDR1 as SGHRS and CDR2 as YFSETQ. With 4 bases clipped from V and 8 bases from J, the junction kept 11 bases outside the gene matches. The DNA for the CDR3 is TGCGCCAGCAGCGACCAGGACAGGGGGCCTAGGGATGAGCAGTTCTTC. Its protein product is CASSDQDRGPRDEQFF.

This clone was detected only a few times. This chain connects TRBV10-1 to TRBJ2-7; no firm D call. V shed 4 bases and J shed 2 bases, with 9 bases lying between them. The germline gives CDR1 WNHNN, CDR2 SYGVQD (reference sequence). This CDR3 has 13 amino acids. CDR3 sequence: CASSASGTYEQYF. CDR3 sequence (DNA): TGCGCCAGCAGTGCTAGTGGGACCTACGAGCAGTACTTC.

The J gene is TRBJ2-1, the V gene TRBV25-1; D perhaps matches TRBD1 (7 bases). V gave up 3 bases and J gave up 7 bases, with 13 bases separating them. The CDR3 is 14 amino acids. Germline loops: CDR1 MGHDK, CDR2 SYGVNS. For the CDR3, the DNA is TGTGCCAGCAGTGAGGGGGGACAGAATAATGAGCAGTTCTTC. Its translation: CASSEGGQNNEQFF. Variable domain in full (rest from reference TRBV25-1 and TRBJ2-1): EADIYQTPRYLVIGTGKKITLECSQTMGHDKMYWYQQDPGMELHLIHYSYGVNSTEKGDLSSESTVSRIRTEHFPLTLESARPSHTSQYLCASSEGGQNNEQFFGPGTRLTVL.

V usage is TRBV19 and J usage is TRBJ2-3; D gene ambiguous. V lost 1 base and J lost 6, with 2 bases in between. The length of the CDR3 is 11 residues. Germline V gene sequence: CDR1 LNHDA, CDR2 SQIVND (reference sequence). DNA for the CDR3: TGTGCCAGTAGTATAGGGGATACGCAGTATTTT. Translation: CASSIGDTQYF.